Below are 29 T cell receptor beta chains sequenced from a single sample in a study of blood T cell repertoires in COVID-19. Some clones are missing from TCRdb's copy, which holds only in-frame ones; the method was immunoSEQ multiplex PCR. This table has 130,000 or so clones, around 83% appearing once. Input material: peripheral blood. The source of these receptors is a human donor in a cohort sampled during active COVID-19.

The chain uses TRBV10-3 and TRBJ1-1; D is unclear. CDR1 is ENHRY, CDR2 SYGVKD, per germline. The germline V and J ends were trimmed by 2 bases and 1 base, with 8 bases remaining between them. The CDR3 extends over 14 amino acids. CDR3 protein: CAISELSGNTEAFF. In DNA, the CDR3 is TGTGCCATCAGTGAGCTCTCGGGGAACACTGAAGCTTTCTTT.

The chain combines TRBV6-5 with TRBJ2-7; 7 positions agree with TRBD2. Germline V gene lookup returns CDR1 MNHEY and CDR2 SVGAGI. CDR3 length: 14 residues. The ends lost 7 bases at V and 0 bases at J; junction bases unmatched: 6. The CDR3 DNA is TGTGCCAGCACCCTGGGGGGGACCTCCTACGAGCAGTACTTC. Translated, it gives CASTLGGTSYEQYF.

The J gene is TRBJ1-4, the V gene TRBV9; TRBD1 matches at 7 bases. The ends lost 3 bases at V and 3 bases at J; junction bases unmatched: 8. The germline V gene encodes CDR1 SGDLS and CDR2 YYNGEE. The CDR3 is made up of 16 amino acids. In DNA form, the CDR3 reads TGTGCCAGCAGCGCGCAGACAGGGTTGGCTAATGAAAAACTGTTTTTT. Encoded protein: CASSAQTGLANEKLFF. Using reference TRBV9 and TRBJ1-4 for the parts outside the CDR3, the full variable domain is DSGVTQTPKHLITATGQRVTLRCSPRSGDLSVYWYQQSLDQGLQFLIQYYNGEERAKGNILERFSAQQFPDLHSELNLSSLELGDSALYFCASSAQTGLANEKLFFGSGTQLSVL.

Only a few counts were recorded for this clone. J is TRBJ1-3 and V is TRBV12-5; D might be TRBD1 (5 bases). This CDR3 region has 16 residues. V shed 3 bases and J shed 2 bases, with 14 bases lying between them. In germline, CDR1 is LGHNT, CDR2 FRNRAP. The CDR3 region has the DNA TGTGCTAGTGGTTTTAACCAGGGATTAACTGGAAACACCATATATTTT. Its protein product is CASGFNQGLTGNTIYF.

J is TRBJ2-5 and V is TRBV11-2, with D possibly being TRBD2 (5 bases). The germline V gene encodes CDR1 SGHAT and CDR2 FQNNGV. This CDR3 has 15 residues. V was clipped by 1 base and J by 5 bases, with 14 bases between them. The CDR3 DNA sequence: TGTGCCAGCAGCTTAGTCCTTGCGGGCACTGAGACCCAGTACTTC. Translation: CASSLVLAGTETQYF.

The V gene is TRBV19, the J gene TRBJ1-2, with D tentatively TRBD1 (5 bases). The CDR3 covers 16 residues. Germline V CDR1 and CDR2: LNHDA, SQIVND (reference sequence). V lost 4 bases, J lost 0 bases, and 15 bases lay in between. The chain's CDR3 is CASSTVASGANYGYTF. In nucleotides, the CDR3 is TGTGCCAGTAGTACAGTCGCCTCGGGGGCTAACTATGGCTACACCTTC.

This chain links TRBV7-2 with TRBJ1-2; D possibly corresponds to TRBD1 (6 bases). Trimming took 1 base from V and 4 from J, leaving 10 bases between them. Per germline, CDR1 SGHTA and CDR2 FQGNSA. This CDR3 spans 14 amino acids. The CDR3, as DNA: TGTGCCAGCAGCTTAGGCGTAGGGGGCTATGGCTACACCTTC. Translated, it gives CASSLGVGGYGYTF.

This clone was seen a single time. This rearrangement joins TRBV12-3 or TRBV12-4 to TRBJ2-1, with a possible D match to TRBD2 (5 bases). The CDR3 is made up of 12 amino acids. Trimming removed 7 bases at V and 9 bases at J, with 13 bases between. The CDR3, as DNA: TGTGCCAGCACTACACCGGGGTCTGAGCAGTTCTTC. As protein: CASTTPGSEQFF.

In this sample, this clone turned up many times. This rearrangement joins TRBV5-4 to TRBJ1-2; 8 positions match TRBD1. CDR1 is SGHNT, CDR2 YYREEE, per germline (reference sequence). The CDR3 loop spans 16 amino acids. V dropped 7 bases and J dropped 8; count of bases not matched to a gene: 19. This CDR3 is CASSGYRGGQGEGYTF. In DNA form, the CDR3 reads TGTGCCAGCTCGGGCTACAGGGGAGGACAGGGAGAAGGCTACACCTTC.

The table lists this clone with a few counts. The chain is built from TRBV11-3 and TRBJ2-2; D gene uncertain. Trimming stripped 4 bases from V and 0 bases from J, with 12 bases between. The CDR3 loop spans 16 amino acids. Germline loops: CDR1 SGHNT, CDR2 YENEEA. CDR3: CASSSPLRANTGELFF. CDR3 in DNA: TGTGCCAGCAGCTCGCCCCTTCGGGCGAACACCGGGGAGCTGTTTTTT.

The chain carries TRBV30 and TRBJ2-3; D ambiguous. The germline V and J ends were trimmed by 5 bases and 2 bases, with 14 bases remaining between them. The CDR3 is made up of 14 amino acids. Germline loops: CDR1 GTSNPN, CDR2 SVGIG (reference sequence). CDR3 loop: CAWSSDRDTDTQYF. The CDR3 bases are TGTGCCTGGTCAAGCGACCGCGACACAGATACGCAGTATTTT.

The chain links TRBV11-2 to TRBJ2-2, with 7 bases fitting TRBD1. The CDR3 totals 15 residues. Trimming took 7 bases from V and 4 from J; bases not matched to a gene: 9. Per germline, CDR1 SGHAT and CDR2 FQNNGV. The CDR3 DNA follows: TGTGCCAGCACCTCCCAGGGGGTCTCCACCGGGGAGCTGTTTTTT. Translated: CASTSQGVSTGELFF. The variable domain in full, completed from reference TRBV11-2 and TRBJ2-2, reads EAGVAQSPRYKIIEKRQSVAFWCNPISGHATLYWYQQILGQGPKLLIQFQNNGVVDDSQLPKDRFSAERLKGVDSTLKIQPAKLEDSAVYLCASTSQGVSTGELFFGEGSRLTVL.

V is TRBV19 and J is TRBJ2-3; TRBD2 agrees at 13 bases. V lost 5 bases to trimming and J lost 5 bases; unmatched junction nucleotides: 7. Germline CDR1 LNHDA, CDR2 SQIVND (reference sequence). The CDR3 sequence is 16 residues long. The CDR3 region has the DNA TGTGCCAGTAGTCCACTAGCGGGAGGGCCCGAAGATACGCAGTATTTT. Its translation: CASSPLAGGPEDTQYF.

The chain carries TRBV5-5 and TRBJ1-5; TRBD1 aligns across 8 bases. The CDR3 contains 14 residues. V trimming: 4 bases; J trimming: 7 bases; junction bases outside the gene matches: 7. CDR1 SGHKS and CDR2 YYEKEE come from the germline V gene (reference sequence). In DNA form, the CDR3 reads TGTGCCAGCAGCCCCGGACAGGGCGGCCAGCCCCAGCATTTT. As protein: CASSPGQGGQPQHF.

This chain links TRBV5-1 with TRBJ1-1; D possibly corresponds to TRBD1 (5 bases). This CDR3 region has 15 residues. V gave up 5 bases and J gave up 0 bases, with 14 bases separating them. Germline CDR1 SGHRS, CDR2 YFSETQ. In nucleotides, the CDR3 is TGCGCCAGCAGAGCCGGGACTGCGATGAACACTGAAGCTTTCTTT. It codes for CASRAGTAMNTEAFF.

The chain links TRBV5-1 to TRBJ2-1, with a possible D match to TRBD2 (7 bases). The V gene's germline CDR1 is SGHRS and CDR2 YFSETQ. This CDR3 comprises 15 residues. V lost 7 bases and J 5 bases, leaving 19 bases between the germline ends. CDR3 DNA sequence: TGCGCCAGCGCCTGGTGGGGGGGCGGTCACAATGAGCAGTTCTTC. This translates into CASAWWGGGHNEQFF. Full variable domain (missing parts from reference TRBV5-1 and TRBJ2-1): KAGVTQTPRYLIKTRGQQVTLSCSPISGHRSVSWYQQTPGQGLQFLFEYFSETQRNKGNFPGRFSGRQFSNSRSEMNVSTLELGDSALYLCASAWWGGGHNEQFFGPGTRLTVL.

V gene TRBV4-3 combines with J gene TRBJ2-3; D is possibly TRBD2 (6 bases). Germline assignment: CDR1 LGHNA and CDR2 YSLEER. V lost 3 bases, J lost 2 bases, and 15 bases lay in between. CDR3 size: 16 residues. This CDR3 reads CASSHAGRGTTDTQYF. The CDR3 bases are TGCGCCAGCAGCCATGCGGGACGGGGGACCACAGATACGCAGTATTTT.

The CDR3 DNA sequence: TGTGCCAGCTCACCGGGCCCCCGGAGGAGCGCCGGGGAGCTGTTTTTT. Encoded protein: CASSPGPRRSAGELFF. The chain carries TRBV18 and TRBJ2-2, with D possibly being TRBD2 (5 bases). CDR3 length: 16 residues. Germline assignment: CDR1 KGHSH and CDR2 LQKENI. With 3 bases removed from V and 6 bases from J, the gap between germline ends came to 17 bases.

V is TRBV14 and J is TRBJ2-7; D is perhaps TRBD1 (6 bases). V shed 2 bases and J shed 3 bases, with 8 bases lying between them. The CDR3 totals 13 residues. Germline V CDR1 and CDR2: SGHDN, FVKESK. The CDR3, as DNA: TGTGCCAGCAGCCAACAGGGGCTCTACGAGCAGTACTTC. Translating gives CASSQQGLYEQYF.

CDR3 protein: CASSDGLAGLAEQYF. The CDR3 DNA follows: TGTGCCAGCAGTGACGGACTAGCGGGCTTGGCGGAGCAGTACTTC. The rearrangement joins TRBV6-2 or TRBV6-3 to TRBJ2-7; 11 bases map to TRBD2. The CDR3 length is 15 residues. Germline assignment: CDR1 MNHEY and CDR2 SVGEGT. After removal of 5 bases from V and 7 bases from J, the junction contained 10 bases not matched to a gene.

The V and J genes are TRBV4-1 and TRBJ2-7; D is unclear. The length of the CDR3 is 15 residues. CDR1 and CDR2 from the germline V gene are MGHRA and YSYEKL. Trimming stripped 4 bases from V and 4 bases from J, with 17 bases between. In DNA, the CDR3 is TGCGCCAGCAGCCCGGTCTCAACAGAGCCATACGAGCAGTACTTC. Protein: CASSPVSTEPYEQYF.

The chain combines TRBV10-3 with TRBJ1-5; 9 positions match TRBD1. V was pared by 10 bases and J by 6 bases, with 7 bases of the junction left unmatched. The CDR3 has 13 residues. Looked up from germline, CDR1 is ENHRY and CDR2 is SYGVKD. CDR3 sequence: CASWDRVGQPQHF. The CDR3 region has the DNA TGTGCCAGCTGGGACAGGGTGGGTCAGCCCCAGCATTTT.

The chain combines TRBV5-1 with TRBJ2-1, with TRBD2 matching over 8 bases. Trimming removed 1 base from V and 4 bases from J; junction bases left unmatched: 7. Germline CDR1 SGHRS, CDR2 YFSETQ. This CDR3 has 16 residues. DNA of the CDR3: TGCGCCAGCAGCTTGATGGGGGCGGGGGGATACAATGAGCAGTTCTTC. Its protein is CASSLMGAGGYNEQFF.

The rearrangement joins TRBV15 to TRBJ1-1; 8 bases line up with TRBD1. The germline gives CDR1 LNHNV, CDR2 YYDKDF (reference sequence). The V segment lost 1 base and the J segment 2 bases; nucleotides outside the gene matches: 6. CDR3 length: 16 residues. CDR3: CATSRGGQGSNTEAFF. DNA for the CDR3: TGTGCCACCAGCAGAGGTGGACAGGGCTCTAACACTGAAGCTTTCTTT.

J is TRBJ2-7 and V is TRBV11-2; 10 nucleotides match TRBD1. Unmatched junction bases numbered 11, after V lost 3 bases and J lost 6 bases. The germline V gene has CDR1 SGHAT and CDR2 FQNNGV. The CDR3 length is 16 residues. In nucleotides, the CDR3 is TGTGCCAGCAGCTTGGGGGCGACAGGGGGCTTACGCGAGCAGTACTTC. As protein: CASSLGATGGLREQYF.

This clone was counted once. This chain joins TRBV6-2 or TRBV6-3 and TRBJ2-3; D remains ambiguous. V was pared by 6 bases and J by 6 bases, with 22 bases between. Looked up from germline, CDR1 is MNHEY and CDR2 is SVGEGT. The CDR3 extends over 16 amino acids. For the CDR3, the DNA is TGTGCCAGCAGCCCATCGACAAGGTCGTTCCTGGATACGCAGTATTTT. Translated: CASSPSTRSFLDTQYF.

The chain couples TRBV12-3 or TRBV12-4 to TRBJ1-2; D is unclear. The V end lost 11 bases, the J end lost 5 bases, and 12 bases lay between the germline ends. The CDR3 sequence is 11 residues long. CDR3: CAAGSAYGYTF. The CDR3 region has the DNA TGTGCCGCCGGGAGCGCTTATGGCTACACCTTC.

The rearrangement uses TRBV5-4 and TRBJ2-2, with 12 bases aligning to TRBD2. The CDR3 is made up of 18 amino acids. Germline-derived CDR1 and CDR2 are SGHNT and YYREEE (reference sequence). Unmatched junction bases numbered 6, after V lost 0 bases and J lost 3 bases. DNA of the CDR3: TGTGCCAGCAGCTTGGCTACTAGCGGGAGGTCGGACACCGGGGAGCTGTTTTTT. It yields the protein CASSLATSGRSDTGELFF.

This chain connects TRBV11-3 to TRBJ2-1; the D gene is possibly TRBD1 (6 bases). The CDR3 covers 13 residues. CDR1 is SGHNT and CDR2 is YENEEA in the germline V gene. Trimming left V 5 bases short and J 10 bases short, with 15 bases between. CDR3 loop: CASSQQGRGEQFF. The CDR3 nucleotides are TGTGCCAGCAGCCAACAGGGAAGAGGGGAGCAGTTCTTC. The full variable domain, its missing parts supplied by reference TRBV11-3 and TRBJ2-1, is EAGVVQSPRYKIIEKKQPVAFWCNPISGHNTLYWYLQNLGQGPELLIRYENEEAVDDSQLPKDRFSAERLKGVDSTLKIQPAELGDSAVYLCASSQQGRGEQFFGPGTRLTVL.